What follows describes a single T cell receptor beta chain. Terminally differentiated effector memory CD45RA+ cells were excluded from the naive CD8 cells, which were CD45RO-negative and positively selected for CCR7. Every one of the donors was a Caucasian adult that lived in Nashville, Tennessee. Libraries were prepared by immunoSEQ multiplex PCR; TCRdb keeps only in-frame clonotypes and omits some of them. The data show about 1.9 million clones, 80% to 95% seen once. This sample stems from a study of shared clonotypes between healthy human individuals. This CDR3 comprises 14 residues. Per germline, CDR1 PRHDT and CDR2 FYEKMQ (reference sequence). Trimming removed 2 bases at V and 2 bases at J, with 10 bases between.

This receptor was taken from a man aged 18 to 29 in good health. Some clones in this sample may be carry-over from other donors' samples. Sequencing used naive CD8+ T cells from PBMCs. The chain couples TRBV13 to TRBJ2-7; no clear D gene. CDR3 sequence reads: CASSLFGEAYEQYF. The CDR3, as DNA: TGTGCCAGCAGCTTATTTGGCGAGGCCTACGAGCAGTACTTC.